These 9 T cell receptor beta chains originate from one sample sequenced in a study of T cell responses to AZD1222 COVID-19 vaccine listed by TCRdb under 2021. The method behind the library was the immunoSEQ multiplex PCR assay. Not all clones reach the TCRdb copy of this immuneACCESS table, which keeps in-frame sequences only. Checked studies attribute under half of the gap to unresolved V genes and leave the rest unexplained. This sample holds 150,000 to 200,000 clones; 92% were observed only once. The leading ten clones occupy 2.3% of the sample. This sample's time point label indicates: baseline before first vaccination. The input for sequencing was peripheral blood, taken on day 0 of AZD1222 vaccination. These receptors were collected from an adult in good health.

The rearrangement links TRBV28 to TRBJ2-3; D gene unclear. The V end was cut by 6 bases, the J end by 0 bases, with 4 bases between. Germline V gene data show CDR1 as MDHEN and CDR2 as SYDVKM. This CDR3 has 12 amino acids. The CDR3, as DNA: TGTGCCAGCAGGGTCAGCACAGATACGCAGTATTTT. Protein: CASRVSTDTQYF.

The V call is TRBV5-6, the J call TRBJ2-3; the D is unclear. The CDR3 is 13 amino acids. Germline V lookup: CDR1 SGHDT, CDR2 YYEEEE. V shed 2 bases and J shed 2 bases, with 6 bases lying between them. The CDR3 sequence: CASSLRYTDTQYF. The CDR3 coding sequence is TGTGCCAGCAGCTTACGTTACACAGATACGCAGTATTTT.

The V and J genes are TRBV24-1 and TRBJ2-1; 9 bases match TRBD1. Germline CDR1 reads KGHDR; CDR2 reads SFDVKD. J gave up 8 bases and V 3 bases, and 10 bases lay outside the gene matches. The CDR3 consists of 16 residues. The CDR3 nucleotides read TGTGCCACCAGTGATAACCTCCGGACAGGGGCCTATGAGCAGTTCTTC. Translated, it gives CATSDNLRTGAYEQFF.

The chain is built from TRBV4-3 and TRBJ2-6; tentatively, D is TRBD1 (6 bases). This CDR3 spans 16 amino acids. The germline V and J ends were trimmed by 0 bases and 2 bases, with 8 bases remaining between them. CDR1 is LGHNA, CDR2 YSLEER, per germline. The CDR3 reads CASSQEAGAGANVLTF. The CDR3 DNA follows: TGCGCCAGCAGCCAAGAGGCAGGGGCTGGGGCCAACGTCCTGACTTTC.

The rearrangement links TRBV3-1 (or the pseudogene TRBV3-2) to TRBJ2-6, with a possible D match to TRBD2 (5 bases). The V end was cut by 5 bases, the J end by 13 bases, with 9 bases between. This CDR3 region has 11 residues. Germline V gene sequence: CDR1 LGHDT, CDR2 YNNKEL (reference sequence). The CDR3 sequence: CASSLLGVLTF. The CDR3 DNA follows: TGTGCCAGCAGCTTACTAGGTGTCCTGACTTTC.

The V and J genes are TRBV10-2 and TRBJ2-1, with no clear D. CDR1 WSHSY and CDR2 SAAADI come from the germline V gene. The CDR3 sequence is 12 residues long. V was pared by 0 bases and J by 15 bases, with 12 bases between. The CDR3 region has the DNA TGCGCCAGCAGTGAGTCGAACGCCAAGAGGTTCTTC. Translation: CASSESNAKRFF.

The chain is built from TRBV7-7 and TRBJ2-1; 11 bases line up with TRBD2. V was pared by 5 bases and J by 4 bases, with 4 bases of the junction left unmatched. Germline CDR1 SSHAT, CDR2 FNYEAQ (reference sequence). This CDR3 contains 15 residues. The CDR3 loop is CASSKGTSGYNEQFF. The CDR3, as DNA: TGTGCCAGCAGCAAAGGGACTAGCGGTTACAATGAGCAGTTCTTC.

The rearrangement joins TRBV2 to TRBJ1-6; no clear D. V lost 7 bases and J 7 bases, leaving 17 bases between the germline ends. The CDR3 covers 15 residues. Germline loops: CDR1 SNHLY, CDR2 FYNNEI. CDR3 coding DNA: TGTGCCAGCACCCCGGGCCCCTCGGGCAATTCACCCCTCCACTTT. It encodes CASTPGPSGNSPLHF.

This CDR3 is CASSLWRNEQFF. The CDR3 DNA reads TGTGCCAGCAGCTTATGGCGGAATGAGCAGTTCTTC. V gene TRBV7-9 combines with J gene TRBJ2-1; D is uncertain. The CDR3 is 12 amino acids. Trimming cost V 2 bases and J 7 bases, with 6 bases left between them. Germline V gives CDR1 SEHNR, CDR2 FQNEAQ (reference sequence).